This entry describes one T cell receptor beta chain. Its matching antigen is unknown. This may come from a read error, since a much larger clone is one base off. This sample stems from a study of CD8 T cells in ankylosing spondylitis. The study, taken as a whole, reports: Significant enrichment of disease-linked clones was reportedly seen in matched ankylosing spondylitis synovial fluid. Clones that were linked to disease were CD8+ and were relatively rare in peripheral blood. There was a TCR beta motif, made of fewer than 10 highly homologous variants, that appeared characteristic of ankylosing spondylitis blood.

Molecular-barcoded quantitative 5'-RACE produced these TCR beta libraries. One entry per CDR3 protein results from TCRdb running MiXCR on the 5' RACE reads. Of some 240,000 distinct CDR3 sequences listed, under 30% were seen once; the top ten hold roughly 0.6%. Between the trimmed V and J ends, which lost 2 bases and 2 bases, there was a span of 7 bases. This CDR3 has 13 amino acids. Germline CDR1 and CDR2: SEHNR and FQNEAQ (reference sequence). Sequenced input: blood, either unsorted or a sorted T cell fraction (not recorded which). The origin of this receptor is a male donor with ankylosing spondylitis or in good health (not recorded which). The V gene is TRBV7-9, the J gene TRBJ2-7; D gene ambiguous. The CDR3 coding sequence is TGTGCCAGCAGCTTAATTACAGCCTACGAGCAGTACTTC. Translated: CASSLITAYEQYF.